These T cell receptor beta chains were read from a single sample in a study of identical twins. TCRdb used MiXCR to reprocess the 5' RACE reads, holding one entry per CDR3 protein. The table shows around 1.7 million distinct CDR3 sequences, with around 29% occurring only once. The sample was cord blood. These receptors were taken from a newborn girl in good health. The CDR3 runs from the conserved cysteine through the conserved F or W. The order of the fields is D gene, clone size, V gene, J gene, CDR3 DNA, CDR3 protein. The D gene is left open where the match is weak. Clone size is stated in some rows and not others, as once, few, many or a class when expanded.

TRBD2	.	TRBV10-3	TRBJ2-3	TGTGCCATCAGTGGAGCGGGAGCCCTCACAGATACGCAGTATTTT	CAISGAGALTDTQYF
.	few	TRBV29-1	TRBJ1-2	TGCAGCGTTGTGGCAGGCTATGGCTACACCTTC	CSVVAGYGYTF
.	few	TRBV27	TRBJ2-7	TGTGCCAGCAGACAGGGCGTGGGGGACGAGCAGTACTTC	CASRQGVGDEQYF
.	.	TRBV6-2/TRBV6-3	TRBJ2-5	TGTGCCAGCAGTTACGTGGTGGGAGGTGGTCCCTACAATGAGCGGTACTTC	CASSYVVGGGPYNERYF
.	.	TRBV7-2	TRBJ2-4	TGTGCCAGCAGCCTGACTGGACCCTCTAGGGAGCAGTACTTC	CASSLTGPSREQYF
.	.	TRBV6-5	TRBJ2-1	TGTGCCAGCAGGGCCAGCCGTCTCACCCCCTATGAGCAGTTCTTC	CASRASRLTPYEQFF
.	.	TRBV7-8	TRBJ2-7	TGTGCCAGCACCCTCGCCCGTAGCTCCTACGAGCAGTACTTC	CASTLARSSYEQYF
.	many	TRBV29-1	TRBJ2-7	TGCAGCGTTGAAGAGCAACAGGGCCGGACGTACGAGCAGTACTTC	CSVEEQQGRTYEQYF
.	few	TRBV6-1	TRBJ1-2	TGTGCCAGCAGTGAACGGGTGACAGCCGGGGGCTACACCTTC	CASSERVTAGGYTF
TRBD2	few	TRBV25-1	TRBJ2-1	TGTGCCAGCAGTGAATCGACTAGCGGGAGCTCCTACAATGAGCAGTTCTTC	CASSESTSGSSYNEQFF
.	.	TRBV11-2	TRBJ1-1	TGTGCCAGCAGCTTCCTTCGTGGACCTGAAGCTTTCTTT	CASSFLRGPEAFF
TRBD1	few	TRBV12-3/TRBV12-4	TRBJ2-2	TGTGCCAGCACCCCCAGGGGGCCCACCGGGGAGCTGTTTTTT	CASTPRGPTGELFF
.	once	TRBV20-1	TRBJ2-1	TGCAGTGCCCTGACAGGCTACAATGAGCAGTTCTTC	CSALTGYNEQFF
TRBD1	many	TRBV10-3	TRBJ2-3	TGTGCCATCAGCCGGGACAGGGTAGATACGCAGTATTTT	CAISRDRVDTQYF
.	few	TRBV29-1	TRBJ1-2	TGCAGCGCCCCCAGCAGGGGAGAGGGCTACACCTTC	CSAPSRGEGYTF
.	few	TRBV9	TRBJ2-4	TGTGCCAGCAGCGTAGGGAACAGGGTATTAGCCAAAAACATTCAGTACTTC	CASSVGNRVLAKNIQYF
TRBD1	few	TRBV3-1	TRBJ1-2	TGTGCCAGCAGCCGAGAGGGGGCCTTCTATGGCTACACCTTC	CASSREGAFYGYTF
.	.	TRBV7-8	TRBJ2-2	TGTGCCAGCAGCTTTCGATCCAGGTTGAACACCGGGGAGCTGTTTTTT	CASSFRSRLNTGELFF
.	once	TRBV9	TRBJ2-7	TGTGCCAGCAGCTCCCAAGGGGGAAACTACAATGAGCAGTACTTC	CASSSQGGNYNEQYF
.	few	TRBV6-4	TRBJ1-2	TGTGCCAGCAGTGTATGGGGGAGGGACTATGGCTACACCTTC	CASSVWGRDYGYTF
TRBD2	few	TRBV7-9	TRBJ2-5	TGTGCCAGCAGCTTAGGACCGGGACTAGCGGCTAAAAAAGAGACCCAGTACTTC	CASSLGPGLAAKKETQYF
.	.	TRBV7-9	TRBJ2-3	TGTGCCAGCAGCTTAGTTGGGCTAGCGCTCAAAGATACGCAGTATTTT	CASSLVGLALKDTQYF
TRBD2	.	TRBV10-3	TRBJ2-1	TGTGCCATCAGTGAAACGACTAGCCGCCTTTCCTACAATGAGCAGTTCTTC	CAISETTSRLSYNEQFF
TRBD2	.	TRBV29-1	TRBJ2-7	TGCAGCGTTGAAGTACGGGGAGGGGTTCGGTACAATGAGCAGTACTTC	CSVEVRGGVRYNEQYF
.	once	TRBV7-2	TRBJ1-2	TGTGCCGGCAGCTTAGCGGGAATTTATGGCTACACCTTC	CAGSLAGIYGYTF
.	.	TRBV19	TRBJ2-3	TGTGCCAGTAGTATTTCCGTCACAGATACGCAGTATTTT	CASSISVTDTQYF
.	few	TRBV10-3	TRBJ2-3	TGTGCCATCAGTGAGTCCACACCCCTCCCCCACACAGATACGCAGTATTTT	CAISESTPLPHTDTQYF
.	few	TRBV25-1	TRBJ2-7	TGTGCCAGCAGTGAAGGCAGGGGAGGGTCCTACGAGCAGTACTTC	CASSEGRGGSYEQYF
.	.	TRBV12-5	TRBJ2-3	TGTGCTAGTGGTTATCTTCCGGGCCCCACAGATACGCAGTATTTT	CASGYLPGPTDTQYF
TRBD2	.	TRBV14	TRBJ2-1	TGTGCCAGCAGCCAGCTAGCGGGAAGGAACAATGAGCAGTTCTTC	CASSQLAGRNNEQFF
.	few	TRBV12-3/TRBV12-4	TRBJ2-7	TGTGCCAGCACCCGAGGGCTCGGGGTATCCTACGAGCAGTACTTC	CASTRGLGVSYEQYF
TRBD2	few	TRBV19	TRBJ2-5	TGTGCCAGTAGTATAGGGTCTAGCGGGACCCATCAAGAGACCCAGTACTTC	CASSIGSSGTHQETQYF
.	once	TRBV10-3	TRBJ1-4	TGTGCCATCAGCGTAGAGGGGCCTTCTTTCAGCGAAAAACTGTTTTTT	CAISVEGPSFSEKLFF
TRBD1	.	TRBV29-1	TRBJ1-2	TGCAGCGTTGTAGGGGGTGTACAGGGGGATGGCTACACCTTC	CSVVGGVQGDGYTF
TRBD1	many	TRBV20-1	TRBJ2-1	TGCAGTGCTCCCGACAGGGAAGGCTACAATGAGCAGTTCTTC	CSAPDREGYNEQFF
.	.	TRBV20-1	TRBJ2-5	TGCAGTGCTACACGGAACTTCGGAGGGTCGGACCAAAAATTCATCTACGAGTGGACAGAGCGGTACTTC	CSATRNFGGSDQKFIYEWTERYF
TRBD2	.	TRBV20-1	TRBJ2-7	TGCAGTGCCCAAGCGGGAAATATCTACGAGCAGTACTTC	CSAQAGNIYEQYF
.	.	TRBV28	TRBJ2-7	TGTGCCAGCAGTCCCGCCATGGAGACTGCTTCCTACGAGCAGTACTTC	CASSPAMETASYEQYF
.	.	TRBV18	TRBJ1-4	TGTGCCAGCTCACCGACGGGCCGGGGTAATGAAAAACTGTTTTTT	CASSPTGRGNEKLFF
.	.	TRBV6-5	TRBJ1-4	TGTGCCAGCAGTTACGCAGGATACAGGGTAGAGGATGAAAAACTGTTTTTT	CASSYAGYRVEDEKLFF
TRBD1	few	TRBV2	TRBJ2-1	TGTGCCAGCAGTTGGCCGGGACAGGGGGACATTCGGTTCTTC	CASSWPGQGDIRFF
TRBD1	.	TRBV6-5	TRBJ1-2	TGTGCCAGCAGTTACTCGACAGGGAACGGCTATGGCTACACCTTC	CASSYSTGNGYGYTF
.	.	TRBV7-9	TRBJ2-4	TGTGCCTGCAGCCCCCCGGTATCCGAAAACATTCAGTACTTC	CACSPPVSENIQYF
.	few	TRBV10-3	TRBJ1-1	TGTGCCATCAGTGGAGGGGACACTGAAGCTTTCTTT	CAISGGDTEAFF
.	many	TRBV4-1	TRBJ2-7	TGCGCCAGCAGCGCAAGCGTTCGCTTCTCCTACGAGCAGTACTTC	CASSASVRFSYEQYF
TRBD1	few	TRBV5-8	TRBJ1-1	TGTGCCAGCAGCTTCGGACAGGGGGCCACTGAAGCTTTCTTT	CASSFGQGATEAFF
.	once	TRBV12-3/TRBV12-4	TRBJ1-4	TGTGCCACCATACTCCGGAAAAGGGGGGAAAAACTGTTTTTT	CATILRKRGEKLFF
.	.	TRBV9	TRBJ2-1	TGTGCCAGCAGCAAGACAGCCTACAATGAGCAGTTCTTC	CASSKTAYNEQFF
.	many	TRBV2	TRBJ1-4	TGTGCCAGCACCTCCAATGAAAAACTGTTTTTT	CASTSNEKLFF
TRBD2	many	TRBV10-3	TRBJ2-1	TGTGCCATCAGTCCCTTTGGGGCGGGAGGGCCCCATGAGCAGTTCTTC	CAISPFGAGGPHEQFF
TRBD1	.	TRBV28	TRBJ2-5	TGTGCCAGCAGTTCCACAATGGACAGGGTCCCGTACCAAGAGACCCAGTACTTC	CASSSTMDRVPYQETQYF
.	.	TRBV14	TRBJ2-7	TGTGCCAGCAGCCAAGCGGGCGGGTCCCGTTCCTACGAGCAGTACTTC	CASSQAGGSRSYEQYF
TRBD2	many	TRBV5-1	TRBJ2-1	TGCGCCAGCAGCTTGGGACTAGCGGGAATCAATGAGCAGTTCTTC	CASSLGLAGINEQFF
TRBD2	.	TRBV12-3/TRBV12-4	TRBJ2-4	TGTGCCAGCAGTTTGTCGGGAGGGGGGCTAGCCAAAAACATTCAGTACTTC	CASSLSGGGLAKNIQYF